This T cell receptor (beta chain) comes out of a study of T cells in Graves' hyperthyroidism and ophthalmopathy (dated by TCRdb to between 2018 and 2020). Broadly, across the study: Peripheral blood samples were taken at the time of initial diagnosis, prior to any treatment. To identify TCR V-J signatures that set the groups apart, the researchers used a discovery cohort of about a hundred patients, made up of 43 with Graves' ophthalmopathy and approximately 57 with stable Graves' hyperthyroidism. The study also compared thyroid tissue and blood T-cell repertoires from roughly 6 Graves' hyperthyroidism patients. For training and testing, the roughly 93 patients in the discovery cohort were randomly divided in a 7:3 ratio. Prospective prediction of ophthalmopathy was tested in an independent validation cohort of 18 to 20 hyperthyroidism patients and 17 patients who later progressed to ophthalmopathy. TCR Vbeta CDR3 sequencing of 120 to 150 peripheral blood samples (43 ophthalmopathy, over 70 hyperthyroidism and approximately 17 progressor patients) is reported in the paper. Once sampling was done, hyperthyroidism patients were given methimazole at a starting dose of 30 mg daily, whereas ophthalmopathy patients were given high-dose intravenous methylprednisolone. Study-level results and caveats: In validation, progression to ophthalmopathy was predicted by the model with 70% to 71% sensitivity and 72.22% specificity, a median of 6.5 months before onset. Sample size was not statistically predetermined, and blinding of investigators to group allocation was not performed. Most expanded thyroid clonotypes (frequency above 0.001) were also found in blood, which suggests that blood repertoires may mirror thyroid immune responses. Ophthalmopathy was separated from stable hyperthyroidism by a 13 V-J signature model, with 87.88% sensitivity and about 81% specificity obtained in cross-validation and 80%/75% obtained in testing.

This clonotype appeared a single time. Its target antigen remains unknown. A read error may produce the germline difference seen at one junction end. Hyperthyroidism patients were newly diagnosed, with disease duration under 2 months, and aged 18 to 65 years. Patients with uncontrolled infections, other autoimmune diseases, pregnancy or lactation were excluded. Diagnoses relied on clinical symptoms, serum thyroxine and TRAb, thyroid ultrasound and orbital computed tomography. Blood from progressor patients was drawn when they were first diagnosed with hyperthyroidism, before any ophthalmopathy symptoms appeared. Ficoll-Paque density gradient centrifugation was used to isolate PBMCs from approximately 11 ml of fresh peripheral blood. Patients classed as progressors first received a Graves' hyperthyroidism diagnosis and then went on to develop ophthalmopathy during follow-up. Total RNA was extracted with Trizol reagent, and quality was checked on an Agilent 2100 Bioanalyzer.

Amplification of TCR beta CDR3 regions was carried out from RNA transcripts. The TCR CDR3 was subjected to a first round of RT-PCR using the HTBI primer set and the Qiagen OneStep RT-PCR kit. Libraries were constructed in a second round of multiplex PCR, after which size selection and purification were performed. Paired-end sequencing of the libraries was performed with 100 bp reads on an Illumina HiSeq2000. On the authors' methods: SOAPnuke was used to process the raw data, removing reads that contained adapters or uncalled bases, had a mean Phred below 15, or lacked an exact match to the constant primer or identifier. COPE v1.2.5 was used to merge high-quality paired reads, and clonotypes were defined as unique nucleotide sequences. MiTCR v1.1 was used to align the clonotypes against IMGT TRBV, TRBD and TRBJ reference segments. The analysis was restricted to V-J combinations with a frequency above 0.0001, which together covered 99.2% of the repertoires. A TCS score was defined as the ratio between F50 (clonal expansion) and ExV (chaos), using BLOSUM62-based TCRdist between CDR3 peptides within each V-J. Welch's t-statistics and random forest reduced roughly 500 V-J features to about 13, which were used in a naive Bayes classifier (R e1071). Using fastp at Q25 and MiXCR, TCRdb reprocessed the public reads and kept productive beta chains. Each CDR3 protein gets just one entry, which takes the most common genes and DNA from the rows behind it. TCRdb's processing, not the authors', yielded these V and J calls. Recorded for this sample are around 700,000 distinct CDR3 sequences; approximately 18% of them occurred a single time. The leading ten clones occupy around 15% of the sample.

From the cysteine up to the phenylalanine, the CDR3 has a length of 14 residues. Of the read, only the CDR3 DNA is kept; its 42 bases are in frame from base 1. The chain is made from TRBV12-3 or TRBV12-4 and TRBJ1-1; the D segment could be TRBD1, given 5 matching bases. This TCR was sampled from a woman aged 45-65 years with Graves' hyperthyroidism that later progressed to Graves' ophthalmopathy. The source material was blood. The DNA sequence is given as TGTGGCAGCAGCTCGGGGGGTTGGAACACTGAAGCTTTCTTT. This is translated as CGSSSGGWNTEAFF.